These 9 T cell receptor beta chains came from one sample sequenced in a study of regulatory T cells in long-lasting Graves disease. Time point here: newly diagnosed GD, antithyroid drugs for less than 3 months. The TCR library was prepared using RNA isolated from PBMCs. Both iRepertoire HTBI primers and Arm-PCR of CDR3 regions were used to build the TCR beta libraries. Using its own MiXCR run on the multiplex PCR reads, TCRdb lists one record per CDR3 protein. Of roughly 350,000 distinct CDR3 sequences listed, 15% to 20% are singletons. These same records also appear under a second study, on T cells in Graves' hyperthyroidism and ophthalmopathy.

The specimen comprised peripheral blood mononuclear cells (PBMCs), sampled at new diagnosis, from a patient treated with antithyroid drugs. These receptors came from a man in his forties or fifties with Graves disease.

This clonotype was recorded many times. The V and J genes are TRBV6-1 and TRBJ2-3; D perhaps matches TRBD2 (5 bases). The CDR3 is 17 amino acids. Trimming shortened V by 2 bases and J by 2 bases, and 17 bases separated the two germline ends. CDR1 is MNHNS, CDR2 SASEGT, per germline. As DNA, the CDR3 is TGTGCCAGCAGTGAAACTCCAACACGGAGGACCACAGATACGCAGTATTTT. Encoded protein: CASSETPTRRTTDTQYF.

The V call is TRBV20-1, the J call TRBJ2-3; D may be TRBD1 (6 bases). Germline V lookup: CDR1 DFQATT, CDR2 SNEGSKA (reference sequence). The CDR3 is made up of 14 amino acids. The V end lost 4 bases, the J end lost 3 bases, and 14 bases lay between the germline ends. As DNA, the CDR3 is TGCAGTGCTAACCTGGCAGGGGTGACAGATACGCAGTATTTT. It specifies CSANLAGVTDTQYF.

This clonotype was seen at least ten times. The chain employs TRBV7-2 and TRBJ2-7; the match to TRBD1 covers 10 bases. CDR1 SGHTA and CDR2 FQGNSA come from the germline V gene. The V gene end was trimmed by 5 bases and the J gene end by 2 bases; junction bases not matched to a gene: 9. This CDR3 has 16 amino acids. Here the CDR3 DNA reads TGTGCCAGCAGCCGTGGCCGGGACAGGGGTCCCTACGAGCAGTACTTC. Its protein product is CASSRGRDRGPYEQYF.

This clonotype was recorded many times. J is TRBJ1-5 and V is TRBV7-8; D uncertain. This CDR3 is built from 15 residues. Trimming left V 2 bases short and J 0 bases short, with 8 bases between. Germline V lookup: CDR1 SGHVS, CDR2 FQNEAQ. CDR3 in amino acids: CASSLQWDSNQPQHF. The CDR3 bases are TGTGCCAGCAGCTTACAATGGGATAGCAATCAGCCCCAGCATTTT.

This clonotype came up many times. The chain has TRBV7-9 and TRBJ2-7, with 9 nucleotides matching TRBD2. Germline loops: CDR1 SEHNR, CDR2 FQNEAQ (reference sequence). V shed 4 bases, J shed 2 bases, and the junction held 3 bases outside the gene matches. The CDR3 sequence is 14 residues long. This chain's CDR3 is CASSSTSGTYEQYF. CDR3 nucleotides: TGTGCCAGCAGCTCGACTAGCGGAACCTACGAGCAGTACTTC. Full variable domain (outside the CDR3, taken from reference TRBV7-9 and TRBJ2-7): DTGVSQNPRHKITKRGQNVTFRCDPISEHNRLYWYRQTLGQGPEFLTYFQNEAQLEKSRLLSDRFSAERPKGSFSTLEIQRTEQGDSAMYLCASSSTSGTYEQYFGPGTRLTVT.

The chain employs TRBV5-5 and TRBJ1-2, with 8 positions matching TRBD1. J gave up 5 bases and V 4 bases, and 7 bases lay outside the gene matches. This CDR3 has 14 residues. Germline loops: CDR1 SGHKS, CDR2 YYEKEE (reference sequence). The CDR3 sequence is CASSPDRARYGYTF. The CDR3 nucleotides are TGTGCCAGCAGCCCGGACAGGGCGAGATATGGCTACACCTTC.

The sample holds many counts of this clonotype. The rearrangement links TRBV6-2 or TRBV6-3 to TRBJ1-1, with 8 nucleotides matching TRBD1. CDR1 MNHEY and CDR2 SVGEGT come from the germline V gene. Trimming took 4 bases from V and 1 from J; bases not matched to a gene: 2. The CDR3 is made up of 14 amino acids. The CDR3 bases are TGTGCCAGCAGTTGGGACAGGTGGAACACTGAAGCTTTCTTT. This encodes CASSWDRWNTEAFF.

In regard to this clonotype: A read error likely explains this, since a far larger clone differs by one base. The chain combines TRBV7-2 with TRBJ2-7, with D perhaps matching TRBD2 (5 bases). This CDR3 has 14 residues. Trimming pared 0 bases from V and 7 bases from J, leaving 13 bases between. Germline values: CDR1 SGHTA, CDR2 FQGNSA. The CDR3: CASSLASGLNEQYF. The CDR3, as DNA: TGTGCCAGCAGCTTAGCGAGCGGCCTCAATGAGCAGTACTTC.

This clonotype has a count of ten or more. CDR3 DNA sequence: TGTGCCAGCAGCTTAGTAGCACAGGGGGAACAGCCCCAGCATTTT. This translates into CASSLVAQGEQPQHF. The gene calls are TRBV7-3 and TRBJ1-5; 8 nucleotides match TRBD1. The CDR3 covers 15 residues. The junction had 7 bases not matched to a gene; V was cut back by 2 bases and J by 7 bases. From germline, CDR1 is SGHTA and CDR2 FQGTGA.